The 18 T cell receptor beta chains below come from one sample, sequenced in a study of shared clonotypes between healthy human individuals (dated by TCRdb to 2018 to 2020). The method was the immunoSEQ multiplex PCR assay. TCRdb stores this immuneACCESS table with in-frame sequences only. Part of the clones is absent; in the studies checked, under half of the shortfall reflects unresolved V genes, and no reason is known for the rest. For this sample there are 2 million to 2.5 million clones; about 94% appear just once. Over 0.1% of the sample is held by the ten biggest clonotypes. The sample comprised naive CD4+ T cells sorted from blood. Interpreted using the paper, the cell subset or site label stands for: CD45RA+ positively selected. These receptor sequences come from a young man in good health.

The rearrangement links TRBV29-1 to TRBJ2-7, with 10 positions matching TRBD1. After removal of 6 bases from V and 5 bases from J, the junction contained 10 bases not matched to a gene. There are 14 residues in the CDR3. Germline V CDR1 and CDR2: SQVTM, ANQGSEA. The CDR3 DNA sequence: TGCAGCGTGGGGTGGACAGGGGGTTTCCACGAGCAGTACTTC. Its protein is CSVGWTGGFHEQYF.

CDR3: CASSLAWYNEQFF. CDR3 DNA: TGTGCCAGCAGCTTAGCGTGGTACAATGAGCAGTTCTTC. The V and J genes are TRBV7-6 and TRBJ2-1; the D is unclear. Germline V gene data show CDR1 as SGHVS and CDR2 as FNYEAQ. The V gene lost 0 bases and the J gene lost 4 bases, with 4 bases spanning the gap. The CDR3 extends over 13 amino acids.

In nucleotides, the CDR3 is TGTGCCAGCACCAAAACCACCGGGGAGCTGTTTTTT. Amino acid sequence: CASTKTTGELFF. V and J are TRBV6-5 and TRBJ2-2, with D unresolved. Germline V gene data show CDR1 as MNHEY and CDR2 as SVGAGI. The V end lost 7 bases, the J end lost 4 bases, and 7 bases lay between the germline ends. The CDR3 consists of 12 residues.

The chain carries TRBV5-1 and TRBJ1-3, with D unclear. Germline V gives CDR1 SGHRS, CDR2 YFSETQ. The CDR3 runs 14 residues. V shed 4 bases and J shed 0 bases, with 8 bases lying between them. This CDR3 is CASSKDLSGNTIYF. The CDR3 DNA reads TGCGCCAGCAGCAAGGACCTCTCTGGAAACACCATATATTTT.

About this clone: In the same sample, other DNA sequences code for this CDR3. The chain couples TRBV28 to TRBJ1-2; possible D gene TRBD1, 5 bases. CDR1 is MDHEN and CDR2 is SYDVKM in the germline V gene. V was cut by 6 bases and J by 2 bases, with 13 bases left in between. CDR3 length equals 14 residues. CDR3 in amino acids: CASSPGGTNYGYTF. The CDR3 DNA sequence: TGTGCCAGCAGCCCGGGAGGGACGAACTATGGCTACACCTTC.

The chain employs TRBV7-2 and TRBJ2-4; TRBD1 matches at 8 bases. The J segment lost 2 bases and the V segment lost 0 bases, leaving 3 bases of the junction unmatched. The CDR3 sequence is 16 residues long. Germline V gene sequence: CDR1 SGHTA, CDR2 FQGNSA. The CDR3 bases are TGTGCCAGCAGCTTAGCGCAGGGGGCACCCAAAAACATTCAGTACTTC. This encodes CASSLAQGAPKNIQYF.

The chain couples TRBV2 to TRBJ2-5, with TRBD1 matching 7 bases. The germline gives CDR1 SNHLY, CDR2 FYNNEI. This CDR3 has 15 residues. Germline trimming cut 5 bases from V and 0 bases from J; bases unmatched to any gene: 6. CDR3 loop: CASSFHGTDQETQYF. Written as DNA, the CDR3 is TGTGCCAGCAGTTTCCACGGGACAGACCAAGAGACCCAGTACTTC.

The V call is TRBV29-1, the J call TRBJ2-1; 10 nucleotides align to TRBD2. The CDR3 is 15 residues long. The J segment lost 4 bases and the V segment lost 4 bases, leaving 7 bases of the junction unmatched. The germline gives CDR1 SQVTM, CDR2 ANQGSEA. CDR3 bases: TGCAGCGTTGGTTCCCTAGCGGGGGCGTACAATGAGCAGTTCTTC. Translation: CSVGSLAGAYNEQFF.

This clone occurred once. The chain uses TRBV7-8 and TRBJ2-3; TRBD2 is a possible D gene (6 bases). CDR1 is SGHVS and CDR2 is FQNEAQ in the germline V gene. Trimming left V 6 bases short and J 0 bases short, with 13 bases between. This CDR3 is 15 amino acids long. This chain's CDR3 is CASRQTGTSTDTQYF. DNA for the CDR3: TGTGCCAGCAGGCAGACCGGGACTAGCACAGATACGCAGTATTTT.

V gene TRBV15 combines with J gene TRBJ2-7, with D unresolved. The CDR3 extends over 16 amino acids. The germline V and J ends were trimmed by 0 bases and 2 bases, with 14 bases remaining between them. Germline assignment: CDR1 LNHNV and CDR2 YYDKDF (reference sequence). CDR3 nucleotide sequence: TGTGCCACCAGCAGAGATCAGGTGGCAGGCACCTACGAGCAGTACTTC. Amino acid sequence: CATSRDQVAGTYEQYF.

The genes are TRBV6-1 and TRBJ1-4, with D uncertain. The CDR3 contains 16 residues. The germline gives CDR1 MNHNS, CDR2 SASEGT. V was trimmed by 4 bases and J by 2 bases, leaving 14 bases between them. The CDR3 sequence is CASSVSLSPTNEKLFF. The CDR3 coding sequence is TGTGCCAGCAGTGTGTCATTAAGCCCGACTAATGAAAAACTGTTTTTT.

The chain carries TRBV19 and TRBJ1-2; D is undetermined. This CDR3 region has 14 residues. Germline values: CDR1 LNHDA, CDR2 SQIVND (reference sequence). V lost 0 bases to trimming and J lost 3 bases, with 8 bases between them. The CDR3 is CASSIDGRDYGYTF. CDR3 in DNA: TGTGCCAGTAGTATAGATGGAAGGGACTATGGCTACACCTTC.

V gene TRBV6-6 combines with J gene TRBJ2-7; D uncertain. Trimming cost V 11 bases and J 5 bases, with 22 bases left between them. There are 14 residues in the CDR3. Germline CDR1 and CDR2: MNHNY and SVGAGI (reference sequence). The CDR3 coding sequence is TGTGCCGTGGCGCAGCCTCAAAGAAGGGACGAGCAGTACTTC. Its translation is CAVAQPQRRDEQYF.

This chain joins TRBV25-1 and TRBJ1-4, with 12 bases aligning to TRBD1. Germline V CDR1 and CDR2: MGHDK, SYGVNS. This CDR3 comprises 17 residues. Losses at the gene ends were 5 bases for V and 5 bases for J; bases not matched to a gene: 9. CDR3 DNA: TGTGCCAGCAGTTGGGGGACAGGGGGCGCCCGGAATGAAAAACTGTTTTTT. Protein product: CASSWGTGGARNEKLFF.

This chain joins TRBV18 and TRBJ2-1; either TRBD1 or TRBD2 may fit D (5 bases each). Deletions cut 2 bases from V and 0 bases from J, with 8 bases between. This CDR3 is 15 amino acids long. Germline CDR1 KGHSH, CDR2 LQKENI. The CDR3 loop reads CASSPTGLSYNEQFF. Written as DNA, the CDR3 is TGTGCCAGCTCACCAACGGGGCTCTCCTACAATGAGCAGTTCTTC.

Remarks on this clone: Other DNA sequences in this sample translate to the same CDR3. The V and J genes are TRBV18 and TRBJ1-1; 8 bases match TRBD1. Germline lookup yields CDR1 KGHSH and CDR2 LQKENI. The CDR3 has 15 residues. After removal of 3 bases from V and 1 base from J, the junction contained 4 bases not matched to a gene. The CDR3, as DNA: TGTGCCAGCTCACCCGGACAGGGAAGGAACACTGAAGCTTTCTTT. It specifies CASSPGQGRNTEAFF.

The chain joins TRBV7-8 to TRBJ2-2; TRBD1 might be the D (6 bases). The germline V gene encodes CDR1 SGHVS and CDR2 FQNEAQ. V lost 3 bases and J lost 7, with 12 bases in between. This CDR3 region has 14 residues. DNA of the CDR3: TGTGCCAGCAGCTTCAGGGGCAGCGGCGGGGAGCTGTTTTTT. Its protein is CASSFRGSGGELFF.

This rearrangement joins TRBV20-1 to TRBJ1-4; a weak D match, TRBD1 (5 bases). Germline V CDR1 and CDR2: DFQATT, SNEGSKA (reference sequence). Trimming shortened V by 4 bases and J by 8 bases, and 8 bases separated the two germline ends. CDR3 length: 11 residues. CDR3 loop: CSAKGNEKLFF. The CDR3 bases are TGCAGTGCTAAGGGGAACGAAAAACTGTTTTTT.